A selection of T cell receptor beta chains follows, all from one sample in a study of T cells in Graves' hyperthyroidism and ophthalmopathy. TCRdb re-called the multiplex PCR reads through MiXCR, storing one row per CDR3 protein. The data contain about 640,000 distinct CDR3 sequences, around 21% of them seen just once; the ten biggest clones take up roughly a third. Sample: blood. The receptors shown here come from a man aged 30 to 39 with Graves' ophthalmopathy. Both conserved end residues are part of each CDR3. The D gene is left open where the match is weak. Not all rows give a size; the values are once, few, many and, for expanded clones, a class.

J,V,D,size,CDR3,DNA
TRBJ2-1,TRBV6-2/TRBV6-3,-,-,CASSSSPLTLEGSYNEQFF,TGTGCCAGCAGTTCCAGCCCCTTGACTCTAGAAGGGTCCTACAATGAGCAGTTCTTC
TRBJ2-7,TRBV27,TRBD2,many,CASSSLGAGTSDEQYF,TGTGCCAGCAGTTCCCTTGGGGCAGGGACTAGCGACGAGCAGTACTTC
TRBJ2-5,TRBV20-1,TRBD2,many,CSAPGLAGAETQYF,TGCAGTGCGCCAGGACTAGCGGGAGCGGAGACCCAGTACTTC
TRBJ2-7,TRBV5-1,TRBD2,few,CASSLGASGNRPYEQYF,TGCGCCAGCAGCTTGGGGGCTAGCGGGAACCGCCCCTACGAGCAGTACTTC
TRBJ1-2,TRBV9,-,-,CASSVVGYGYTF,TGTGCCAGCAGCGTAGTAGGCTATGGCTACACCTTC
TRBJ2-7,TRBV7-2,-,few,CASSLGGPMVYEQYF,TGTGCCAGCAGCTTAGGGGGCCCGATGGTCTACGAGCAGTACTTC
TRBJ2-7,TRBV10-3,-,few,CAISEGYEQYF,TGTGCCATCAGTGAGGGCTACGAGCAGTACTTC
TRBJ2-1,TRBV5-1,TRBD2,many,CASSRPGLAGGNEQFF,TGCGCCAGCAGCCGCCCGGGACTAGCGGGGGGAAATGAGCAGTTCTTC
TRBJ2-3,TRBV6-1,-,once,CATEGVLGDTQYF,TGTGCCACCGAGGGGGTGCTGGGAGATACGCAGTATTTT
TRBJ2-5,TRBV5-6,TRBD1,few,CASSKDRSQTQYF,TGTGCCAGCAGCAAGGACAGGAGCCAGACCCAGTACTTC
TRBJ1-6,TRBV20-1,-,-,CSALSPRGVLDNSPLHF,TGCAGTGCCCTATCGCCCCGGGGTGTTCTGGATAATTCACCCCTCCACTTT
TRBJ2-2,TRBV30,-,-,CAWMNSGNTGELFF,TGTGCCTGGATGAACAGCGGGAACACCGGGGAGCTGTTTTTT
TRBJ2-2,TRBV12-3/TRBV12-4,TRBD1,-,CASSFPTGGNTGELFF,TGTGCCAGCAGTTTTCCGACAGGGGGGAACACCGGGGAGCTGTTTTTT
TRBJ2-3,TRBV29-1,-,-,CSWGSHDTQYF,TGCAGCTGGGGGAGTCACGATACGCAGTATTTT
TRBJ2-5,TRBV5-6,-,many,CASREPGHQETQYF,TGTGCCAGCAGAGAGCCGGGGCATCAAGAGACCCAGTACTTC
TRBJ2-7,TRBV5-1,TRBD1,many,CASSLGGTGRYEQYF,TGCGCCAGCAGCTTGGGGGGGACAGGCCGGTACGAGCAGTACTTC
TRBJ1-1,TRBV27,TRBD1,-,CASSKTGFTEAFF,TGTGCCAGCAGTAAGACAGGGTTCACTGAAGCTTTCTTT
TRBJ2-7,TRBV4-2,TRBD1,-,CASSQGRGPTYEQYF,TGTGCCAGCAGCCAAGGAAGGGGGCCGACCTACGAGCAGTACTTC
TRBJ2-5,TRBV5-1,TRBD2,-,CASSMGLAGGPGTQYF,TGTGCCAGCAGCATGGGACTAGCGGGAGGGCCGGGGACCCAGTACTTC
TRBJ2-1,TRBV6-2/TRBV6-3,TRBD1,few,CASRRTGADEQFF,TGTGCCAGCAGACGGACAGGGGCGGATGAGCAGTTCTTC
TRBJ1-6,TRBV6-5,-,few,CASSYWGSSYNSPLHF,TGTGCCAGCAGTTACTGGGGGAGCTCCTATAATTCACCCCTCCACTTT
TRBJ1-2,TRBV30,-,many,CAWSTVNYGYTF,TGTGCCTGGTCGACAGTGAACTATGGCTACACCTTC
TRBJ2-2,TRBV19,-,-,CASSIGTQGPGELFF,TGTGCCAGTAGTATAGGCACACAGGGTCCCGGGGAGCTGTTTTTT
TRBJ2-2,TRBV5-6,-,few,CASSSPRDSLSGELFF,TGTGCCAGCAGCTCCCCCCGGGACTCCTTGAGCGGGGAGCTGTTTTTT
TRBJ2-3,TRBV7-2,TRBD2,-,CASSLGLAGGHVPDTQYF,TGTGCCAGCAGCTTAGGACTAGCGGGAGGGCACGTGCCAGATACGCAGTATTTT
TRBJ2-7,TRBV7-2,TRBD2,many,CASSFASGTYEQYF,TGTGCCAGCAGCTTCGCTAGCGGTACCTACGAGCAGTACTTC
TRBJ1-2,TRBV30,TRBD1,many,CAWSVQGSYGYTF,TGTGCCTGGAGTGTACAGGGGAGCTATGGCTACACCTTC
TRBJ2-1,TRBV3-1,-,-,CASSQLDNEQSF,TGTGCCAGCAGCCAGTTGGACAATGAGCAGTCCTTC
TRBJ2-7,TRBV27,TRBD2,-,CASSFGTSGNEQYF,TGTGCCAGCAGTTTCGGGACTAGCGGGAACGAGCAGTACTTC
TRBJ2-7,TRBV20-1,TRBD2,many,CSARVPTSGSGEQYF,TGCAGTGCTAGAGTCCCGACTAGCGGCTCGGGTGAGCAGTACTTC
TRBJ2-5,TRBV27,-,-,CASSLGQAARRGETQYF,TGTGCCAGCAGTTTAGGACAGGCAGCGCGGCGGGGAGAGACCCAGTACTTC
TRBJ2-3,TRBV4-1,TRBD1,-,CASSHPPQGPRTDTQYF,TGCGCCAGCAGCCACCCCCCACAGGGGCCACGCACAGATACGCAGTATTTT
TRBJ1-4,TRBV27,TRBD1,-,CASSFEQGTNEKLFF,TGTGCCAGCAGTTTCGAACAGGGGACTAATGAAAAACTGTTTTTT
TRBJ1-1,TRBV30,-,many,CAWSVGQGRTEAFF,TGTGCCTGGAGTGTAGGGCAGGGAAGGACTGAAGCTTTCTTT
TRBJ1-1,TRBV6-1,-,few,CASTRTDHTEAFF,TGTGCCAGCACCAGGACAGACCACACTGAAGCTTTCTTT
TRBJ1-6,TRBV4-2,-,-,CASSQGQDVYNSPLHF,TGTGCCAGCAGCCAAGGTCAGGACGTTTATAATTCACCCCTCCACTTT
TRBJ2-1,TRBV7-2,TRBD2,many,CASSLASAGVYEQFF,TGTGCCAGCAGCTTAGCGTCGGCGGGAGTCTATGAGCAGTTCTTC
TRBJ2-1,TRBV11-3,-,-,CASSTSPGRRQFF,TGTGCCAGCAGCACATCACCGGGACGGAGACAGTTCTTC
TRBJ2-5,TRBV15,-,-,CATSRTTGDIQETQYF,TGTGCCACCAGCAGAACGACAGGCGATATTCAAGAGACCCAGTACTTC
TRBJ1-4,TRBV10-2,-,-,CASSRYEKLFF,TGCGCCAGCAGCCGGTATGAAAAACTGTTTTTT
TRBJ2-1,TRBV18,TRBD2,-,CASSPPSGVRGANEQFF,TGTGCCAGCTCACCACCGAGCGGGGTAAGGGGAGCCAATGAGCAGTTCTTC
TRBJ2-5,TRBV20-1,-,-,CSARATRINQETQYF,TGCAGTGCTAGAGCTACTAGGATCAATCAAGAGACCCAGTACTTC
TRBJ2-1,TRBV6-6,TRBD2,many,CASSYGLAGVAYNEQFF,TGTGCCAGCAGTTACGGCCTAGCGGGAGTCGCCTACAATGAGCAGTTCTTC
TRBJ1-2,TRBV12-3/TRBV12-4,-,-,CASRVGTGGLYGYTF,TGTGCCAGCAGAGTCGGGACGGGAGGCCTCTATGGCTACACCTTC
TRBJ2-5,TRBV29-1,TRBD2,-,CSVRSGRSLETQYF,TGCAGCGTTAGGAGCGGGAGAAGTTTGGAGACCCAGTACTTC
TRBJ1-5,TRBV28,-,-,CASNGGRNNQPQHF,TGTGCCAGCAATGGAGGGAGAAATAATCAGCCCCAGCATTTT
TRBJ2-2,TRBV6-2/TRBV6-3,TRBD1,few,CASSYSWDRYTGEPFF,TGTGCCAGCAGTTACTCATGGGACAGATACACCGGGGAGCCGTTTTTT
TRBJ2-1,TRBV7-3,TRBD1,-,CASSLEGTYRGAYNEQFF,TGTGCCAGCAGCTTAGAGGGGACCTACAGGGGAGCCTACAATGAGCAGTTCTTC
TRBJ2-3,TRBV11-2,-,many,CASSYRYRADTQYF,TGTGCCAGCAGCTACCGGTACAGGGCAGATACGCAGTATTTT
TRBJ1-1,TRBV30,TRBD1,-,CAWIEAGGRGLDTEAFF,TGTGCCTGGATAGAAGCAGGGGGAAGGGGATTGGACACTGAAGCTTTCTTT
TRBJ2-7,TRBV7-9,-,many,CASSPPETETYEQYF,TGTGCCAGCAGCCCCCCCGAGACAGAGACCTACGAGCAGTACTTC
TRBJ2-7,TRBV3-2,-,few,CASSQLTSRYSYEQYF,TGTGCCAGCAGCCAGCTTACTAGCCGATACTCCTACGAGCAGTACTTC
TRBJ2-5,TRBV2,TRBD1,many,CASCGRGLSETQYF,TGTGCCAGCTGCGGCAGGGGGCTGTCGGAGACCCAGTACTTC
TRBJ1-1,TRBV29-1,-,-,CSVEEGGHGAFF,TGCAGCGTTGAAGAAGGGGGACACGGAGCTTTCTTT
TRBJ2-2,TRBV12-3/TRBV12-4,-,-,CASNYVGELFF,TGTGCCAGCAACTATGTCGGGGAGCTGTTTTTT